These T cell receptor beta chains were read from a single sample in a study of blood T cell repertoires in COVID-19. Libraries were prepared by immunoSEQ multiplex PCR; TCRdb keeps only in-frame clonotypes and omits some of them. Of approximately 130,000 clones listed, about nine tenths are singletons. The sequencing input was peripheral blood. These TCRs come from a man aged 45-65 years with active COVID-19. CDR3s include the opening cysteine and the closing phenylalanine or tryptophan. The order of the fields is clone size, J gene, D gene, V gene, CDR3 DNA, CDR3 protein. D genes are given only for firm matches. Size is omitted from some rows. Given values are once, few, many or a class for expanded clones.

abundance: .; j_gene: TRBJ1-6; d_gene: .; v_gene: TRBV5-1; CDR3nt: TGCGCCAGCAGCTTAGAGGGCTTAAACTCACCCCTCCACTTT; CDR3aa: CASSLEGLNSPLHF
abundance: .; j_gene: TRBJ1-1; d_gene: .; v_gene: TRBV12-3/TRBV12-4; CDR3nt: TGTGCCAGCACCCCAGACGGCGGTGAAGCTTTCTTT; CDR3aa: CASTPDGGEAFF
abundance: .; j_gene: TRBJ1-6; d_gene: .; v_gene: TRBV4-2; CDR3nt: TGTGCCAGCAGCCCAACGGTCTATAATTCACCCCTCCACTTT; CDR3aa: CASSPTVYNSPLHF
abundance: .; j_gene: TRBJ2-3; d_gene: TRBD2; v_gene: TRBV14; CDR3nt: TGTGCCAGCAGCCAAAATAGCGGGGCCGTCACAGATACGCAGTATTTT; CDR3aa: CASSQNSGAVTDTQYF
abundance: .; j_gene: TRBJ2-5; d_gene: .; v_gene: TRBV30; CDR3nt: TGTGCCTGCAGGGAAAGCGTGGAGACCCAGTACTTC; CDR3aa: CACRESVETQYF
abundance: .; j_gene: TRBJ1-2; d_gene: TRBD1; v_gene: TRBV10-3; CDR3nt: TGTGCCATCAGTAAACAGGGGCCCTACTATGGCTACACCTTC; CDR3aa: CAISKQGPYYGYTF
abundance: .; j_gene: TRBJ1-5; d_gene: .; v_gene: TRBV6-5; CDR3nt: TGTGCCAGCAGTCTCACAGGGAGCGTTGATCAGCCCCAGCATTTT; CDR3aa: CASSLTGSVDQPQHF
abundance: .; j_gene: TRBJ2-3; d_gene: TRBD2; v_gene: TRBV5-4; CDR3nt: TGTGCCAGCAGCTCGGGACTAGCGGGGGGCCCGGGAGATACGCAGTATTTT; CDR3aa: CASSSGLAGGPGDTQYF
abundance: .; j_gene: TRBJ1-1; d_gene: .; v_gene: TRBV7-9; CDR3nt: TGTGCCAGCAGCCCTCGCCTGGCCGCAGTGGCTTTCTTT; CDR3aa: CASSPRLAAVAFF
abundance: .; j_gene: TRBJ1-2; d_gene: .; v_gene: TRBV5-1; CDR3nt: TGCGCCAGCAGCCCTCAGGGGATTGAGTATGGCTACACCTTC; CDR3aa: CASSPQGIEYGYTF
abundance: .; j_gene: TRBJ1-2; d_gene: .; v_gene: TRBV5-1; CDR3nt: TGCGCCAGCAGCTCCTCGGGGGGCCGGGGCTATGGCTACACCTTC; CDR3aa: CASSSSGGRGYGYTF
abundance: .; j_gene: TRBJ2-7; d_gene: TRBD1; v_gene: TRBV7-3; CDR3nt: TGTGCCAGCAGCTTGGGACAGGGCCTAGGCGAGCAGTACTTC; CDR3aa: CASSLGQGLGEQYF
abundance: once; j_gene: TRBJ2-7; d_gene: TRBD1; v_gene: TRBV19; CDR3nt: TGTGCCAGTAGTTTGGGACAGGCGCGCTACGAGCAGTACTTC; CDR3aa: CASSLGQARYEQYF
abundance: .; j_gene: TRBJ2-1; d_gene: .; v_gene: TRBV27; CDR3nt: TGTGCCAGCAGTTCAGGGCAAATGTTCAGAGAGCAGTTCTTC; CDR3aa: CASSSGQMFREQFF